This T cell receptor (beta chain) was recorded in a study of cytomegalovirus exposure and HLA in healthy donors (dated by TCRdb to between 2016 and 2019). About the study as a whole: According to an earlier analysis of 587 of the donors, about 180 million T cells yielded 95 million to 140 million unique TCR beta sequences and less than 300 Gb of sequence data. About 280 gigabases of sequencing data and 70 million to 100 million unique TCR sequences made up an early release that covered approximately 650 HLA-typed donors. Among the roughly 370 genotyped donors, under 90% belonged to the genetic ancestry cluster associated with self-reported Caucasian donors. The study aimed to test whether cataloging public T cell receptors could reveal signatures of past pathogen exposure. The study used immunosequencing to profile the T cell repertoires of 670 or so subjects and linked those repertoires to cytomegalovirus serostatus. A separate validation cohort of about 110 different subjects was used in addition to the 666-subject first cohort. To predict cytomegalovirus infection status, the study combined high-throughput TCR immunosequencing, statistical association of individual TCRs with disease status, and machine learning. In a later analysis, previously published TCR beta repertoires from more than 500 donors were re-analyzed and high-resolution HLA genotyping was added so that TCR occurrence patterns could be studied. Rather than drawing on any new phenotypic data, the later analysis identified candidate immune exposures from TCR beta sequences and the way those sequences occurred across donors. An earlier analysis of around 640 of the donors used high-throughput TCR beta sequencing to judge whether each TCR beta V gene segment behaved as functional or pseudogenic. Donor age, sex, ethnicity and CMV serostatus were compiled together with the repertoire data. A later genetic analysis used genome-wide SNP genotypes for about 60% of the roughly 670 donors, treating that subset as a discovery cohort. Every discovery cohort repertoire had been produced on one sequencing platform. HLA typing included class I and class II loci at four-digit resolution. Typing coverage differed by locus: A, B, C, DRB1 and DQB1 were typed in roughly 620-640 donors, DQA1 in around 500, DPA1 in around 600, and DPB1 in 400 to 490. Because of strong linkage in the cohort, five DR-DQ haplotypes were treated as single units for association and clustering. Among a few hundred genotyped donors of the cohort, an average of around 240,000 unique TCR beta nucleotide sequences were sequenced per donor, about a sixth of them non-productive.

The method was the immunoSEQ multiplex PCR assay. For the multiplex PCR, a mixture combining 60 forward primers for TCR Vbeta segments and 13 reverse primers for TCR Jbeta segments was used. Amplification of the CDR3 region of rearranged TCR beta genes was performed with a multiplex PCR assay on genomic DNA. The Illumina HiSeq System was used to sequence the amplified TCR beta libraries as 87-base-pair reads. Per the original workflow: A later analysis counted about 80 million unique TCR beta chains across the 666 repertoires, and around 9.9 million of these chains were shared by at least two donors. Raw reads were error-corrected and collapsed into unique sequences with a nearest-neighbor algorithm that merged closely related sequences to remove PCR and sequencing errors. CDR3 sequences were aligned to IMGT reference sequences to assign V, D and J gene segments. For a sequence to be retained, a match of at least six nucleotides to both a V gene segment and a J gene segment was required. A rearrangement counted as productive if the CDR3 had no stop codons and remained in frame with V and J, and every other rearrangement counted as non-productive. Following IMGT convention, CDR3 was defined as the stretch from the second conserved V-encoded cysteine up to the conserved J-encoded phenylalanine. In an earlier analysis of approximately 590 of the donors, sequences lacking an unambiguous match to a single V gene segment were excluded. An earlier analysis of a few hundred of the donors called V segments functional above 56.7% productive rearrangements and segregating when the between-donor standard deviation exceeded 5%. A statistical classification framework was built to diagnose cytomegalovirus status from the catalog of TCR beta chain sequences. In a later analysis, TCR nucleotide sequences were compared against IMGT/GENE-DB human TR gene sequences so that V and J genes could be assigned. A later analysis assigned CDR3 sequences and most-parsimonious VDJ recombination scenarios with the TCRdist pipeline. A later analysis defined each TCR beta chain by its CDR3 amino acid sequence plus V-gene family, and excluded reads lacking a unique V-gene family. To address suspected cross-contamination and a sequencing artifact, a later analysis removed 450 to 700 highly shared, low-generation-probability nucleotide sequences. In a later analysis, a clonal expansion index for each public chain was calculated from normalized within-repertoire ranks of inferred template counts. A later analysis computed generation probabilities with a VDJ recombination model fitted to out-of-frame rearrangements, and checked the results against IGoR. A later analysis scored TCR-TCR, TCR-HLA and TCR-CMV co-occurrence with hypergeometric tests, applying a repertoire-size bias correction to TCR pairs. In a later analysis, false discovery rates were estimated by permuting HLA or CMV assignments 20 times. A later analysis grouped co-occurring TCRs with DBSCAN, adding TCRdist sequence similarity when clustering within HLA-allele-positive subsets. Repertoires with fewer than 30,000 or more than 120,000 public chains were left out of co-occurrence clustering, as were about 5 repertoires with anomalous nucleotide sharing. Not all clones reach the TCRdb copy of this immuneACCESS table, which keeps in-frame sequences only. Checked studies attribute under half of the gap to unresolved V genes and leave the rest unexplained. That table furnishes V, J and clone size, whereas the DNA furnished D and trimming. The sample table shows around 94,000 clones, and roughly 79% are seen once. The ten largest clones add up to 4.5% to 6% of the sample.

The CDR3 holds 16 amino acids from the cysteine to the phenylalanine. The sequence is cut down to CDR3 DNA, 48 bases in frame from base 1. As encoded in the germline V gene, CDR1 is LGHNA while CDR2 is YSLEER. At the junction V is shortened by 0 bases and J by 6 bases, with 17 bases in between. With respect to this clone: Its antigen remains undetermined. Base-call qualities are not available, and no considerably larger clone is one nucleotide away.

The paper's findings and limits, for the study overall: The sequencing pipeline was judged likely to have produced a cluster of highly shared sequence variants as a technical artifact. The study gave a list of more than 150 TCR beta chains associated with cytomegalovirus. Specific HLA alleles were associated with 18,000 or so TCR beta sequences at a false discovery rate of 0.05 in a later analysis. Immune exposure information for the cohort was limited to CMV serostatus. Presence/absence analyses assumed roughly uniform sequencing depth across donors, an assumption that may not hold. In a later analysis, several top co-occurrence clusters were reported to appear linked to parvovirus B19, influenza, CMV and Epstein-Barr virus. Linkage disequilibrium might explain the correlated functional status among segregating V segments, but an unknown experimental factor could not be ruled out. When HLA alleles, especially DR and DQ, strongly co-occurred, attributing TCR associations to individual alleles was difficult. Because counts were too low, about 15 rarely observed V segments, including chromosome 9 orphons, were left out of the earlier analysis of a few hundred of the donors. Most CMV-associated TCR beta chains appeared to be HLA-restricted in a later analysis, and the HLA associations seemed to be driven largely by CMV exposure. Broadly in line with IMGT annotations, most TCR beta V segments showed up in productive rearrangements about 87% or about 30% of the time in an earlier analysis of 587 of the donors. A later analysis found that HLA-associated TCR beta chains were more clonally expanded and had lower generation probabilities than equally common non-associated chains. A later analysis found that TCR association rates varied across HLA loci, with DRB1 alleles showing the most associated TCRs and HLA-C alleles the fewest. A further reported finding was that TCR beta sequences accurately predicted the HLA-A and HLA-B alleles for most subjects in the first cohort. Compared with the roughly 600-donor mean, donors in an Asian-associated ancestry cluster had fewer N-insertions in productive TCRs, according to a later genetic analysis. This cohort had only TCR beta chains sequenced, and the lack of alpha or paired-chain data limited which features could be detected. Most TCR sequences were seen in very few donors, while some public TCRs were found in many individuals. An association between a missense DCLRE1C variant and V-gene and J-gene trimming of TCR beta chains was found in a later genetic analysis and replicated in an independent cohort. The classifier was reported to diagnose cytomegalovirus status with high specificity and sensitivity in both the original and validation cohorts. Because HLA typing was missing for some donors at each locus, association tests included only the typed subset. The authors suggested that the approach could potentially be generalized to other disease states and immunological phenotypes. In vitro tests confirmed that a few of the cytomegalovirus-associated TCR beta chains recognize cytomegalovirus antigens. Because the 87-base-pair reads could not distinguish some IMGT-functional V segments, including TRBV6-2 and TRBV6-3, those segments were excluded.

The cohort was made up of roughly 670 healthy bone marrow donors. All cohort members were sampled while nominally healthy, although unrecorded immune exposures were likely present. The donor was CMV seronegative and belonged to the group of 320 or so seronegative cohort members. A peripheral blood sample was provided by each donor, and peripheral blood mononuclear cells were used for TCR beta sequencing. The Qiagen DNeasy Blood Extraction Kit was used to extract genomic DNA from the blood cell samples. Here the chain combines TRBV4-3 and TRBJ1-2; TRBD1 is possibly the D segment (5 matching bases). This sequence was found in a woman aged 40 to 49 in good health and CMV-seronegative. The specimen sequenced was PBMCs. The DNA is TGCGCCAGCAGCCAAGATATGGACCTTACGGGGGATGGCTACACCTTC. It is translated as CASSQDMDLTGDGYTF.